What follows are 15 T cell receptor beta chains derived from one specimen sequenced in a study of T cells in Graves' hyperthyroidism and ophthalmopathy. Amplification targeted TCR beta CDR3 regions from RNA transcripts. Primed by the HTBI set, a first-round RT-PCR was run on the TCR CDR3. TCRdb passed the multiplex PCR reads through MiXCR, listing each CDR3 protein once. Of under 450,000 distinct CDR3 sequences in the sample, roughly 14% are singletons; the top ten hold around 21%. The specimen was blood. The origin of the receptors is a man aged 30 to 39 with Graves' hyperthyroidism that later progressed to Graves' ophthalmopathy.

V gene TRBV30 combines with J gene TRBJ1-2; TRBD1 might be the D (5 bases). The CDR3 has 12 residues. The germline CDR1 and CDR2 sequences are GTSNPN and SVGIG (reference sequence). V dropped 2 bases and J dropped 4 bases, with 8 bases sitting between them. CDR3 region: CAWSFTGYGYTF. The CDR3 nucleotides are TGTGCCTGGAGTTTTACAGGCTATGGCTACACCTTC.

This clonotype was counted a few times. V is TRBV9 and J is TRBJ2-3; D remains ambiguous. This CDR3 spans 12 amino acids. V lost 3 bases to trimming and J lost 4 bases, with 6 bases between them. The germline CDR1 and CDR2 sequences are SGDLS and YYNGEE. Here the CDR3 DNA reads TGTGCCAGCAGCGCCCAGTCAGATACGCAGTATTTT. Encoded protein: CASSAQSDTQYF.

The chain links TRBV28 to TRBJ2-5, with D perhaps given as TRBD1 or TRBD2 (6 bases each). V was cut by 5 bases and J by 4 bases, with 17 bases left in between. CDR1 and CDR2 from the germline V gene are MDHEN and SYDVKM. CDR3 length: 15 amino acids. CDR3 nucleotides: TGTGCCAGCAGTAAGGGGGGCAGGGGAACAGAGACCCAGTACTTC. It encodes CASSKGGRGTETQYF.

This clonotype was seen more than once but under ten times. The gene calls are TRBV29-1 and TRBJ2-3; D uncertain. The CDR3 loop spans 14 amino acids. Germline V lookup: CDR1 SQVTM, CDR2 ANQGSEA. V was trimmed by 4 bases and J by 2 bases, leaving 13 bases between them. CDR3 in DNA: TGCAGCGTTGGGGCGAAAGGGTCCACAGATACGCAGTATTTT. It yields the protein CSVGAKGSTDTQYF.

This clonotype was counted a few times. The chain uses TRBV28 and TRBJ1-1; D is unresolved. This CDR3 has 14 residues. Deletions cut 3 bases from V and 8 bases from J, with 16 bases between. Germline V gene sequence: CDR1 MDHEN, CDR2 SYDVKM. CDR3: CASSFVGVAPEAFF. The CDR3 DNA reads TGTGCCAGCAGTTTTGTGGGTGTGGCGCCCGAAGCTTTCTTT.

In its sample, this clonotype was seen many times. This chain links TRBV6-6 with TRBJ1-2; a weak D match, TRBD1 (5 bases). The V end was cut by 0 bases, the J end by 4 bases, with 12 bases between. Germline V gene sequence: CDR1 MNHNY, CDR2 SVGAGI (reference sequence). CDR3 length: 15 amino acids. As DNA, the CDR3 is TGTGCCAGCAGTTACTCGGGGCAGTCGGTCTATGGCTACACCTTC. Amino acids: CASSYSGQSVYGYTF.

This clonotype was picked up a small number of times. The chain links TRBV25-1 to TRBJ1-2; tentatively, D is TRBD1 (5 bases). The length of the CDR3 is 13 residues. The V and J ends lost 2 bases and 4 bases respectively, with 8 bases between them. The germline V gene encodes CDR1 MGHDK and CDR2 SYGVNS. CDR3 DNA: TGTGCCAGCAGTGAAGGGGGTGGCTATGGCTACACCTTC. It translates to CASSEGGGYGYTF.

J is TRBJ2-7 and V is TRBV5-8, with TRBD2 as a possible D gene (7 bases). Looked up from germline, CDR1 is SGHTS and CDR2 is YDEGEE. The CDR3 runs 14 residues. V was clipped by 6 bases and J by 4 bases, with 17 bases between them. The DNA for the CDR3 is TGTGCCAGCACCCATTGGGGGGGCTCGTACGAGCAGTACTTC. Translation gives CASTHWGGSYEQYF.

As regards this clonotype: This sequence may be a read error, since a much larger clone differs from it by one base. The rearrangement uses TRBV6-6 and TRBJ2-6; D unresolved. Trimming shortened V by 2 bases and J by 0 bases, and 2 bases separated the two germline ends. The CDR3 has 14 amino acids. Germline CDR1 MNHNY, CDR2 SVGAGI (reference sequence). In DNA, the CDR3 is TGTGCCAGCAGTTACAACTCTGGGGCCAACGTCCTGACTTTC. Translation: CASSYNSGANVLTF.

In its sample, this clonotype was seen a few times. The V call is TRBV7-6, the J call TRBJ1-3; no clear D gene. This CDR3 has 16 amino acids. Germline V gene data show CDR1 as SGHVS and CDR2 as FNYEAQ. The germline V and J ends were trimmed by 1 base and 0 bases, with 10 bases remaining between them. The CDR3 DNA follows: TGTGCCAGCAGCTTAGGGTGGTCAGGCTCTGGAAACACCATATATTTT. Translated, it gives CASSLGWSGSGNTIYF.

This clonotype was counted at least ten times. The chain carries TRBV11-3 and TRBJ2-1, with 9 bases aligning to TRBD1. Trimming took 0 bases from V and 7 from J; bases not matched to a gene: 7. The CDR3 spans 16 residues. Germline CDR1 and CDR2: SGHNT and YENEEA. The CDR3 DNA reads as TGTGCCAGCAGCTTAGAACAGGGGGCGATTGGTAATGAGCAGTTCTTC. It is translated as CASSLEQGAIGNEQFF.

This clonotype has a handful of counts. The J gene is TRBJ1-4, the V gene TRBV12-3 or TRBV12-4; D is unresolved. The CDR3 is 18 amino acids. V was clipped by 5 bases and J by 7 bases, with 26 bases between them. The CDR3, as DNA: TGTGCCAGCAGTAACCAAGTCGCACAGCTAAGCCCGAGTGAAAAACTGTTTTTT. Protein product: CASSNQVAQLSPSEKLFF.

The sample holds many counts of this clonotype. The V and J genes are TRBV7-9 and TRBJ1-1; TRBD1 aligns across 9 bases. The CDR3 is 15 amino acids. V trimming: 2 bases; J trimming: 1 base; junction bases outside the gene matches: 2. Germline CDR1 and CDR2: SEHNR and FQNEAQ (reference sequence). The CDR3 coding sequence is TGTGCCAGCAGCTTAACGGGACAGGGGAACACTGAAGCTTTCTTT. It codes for CASSLTGQGNTEAFF.

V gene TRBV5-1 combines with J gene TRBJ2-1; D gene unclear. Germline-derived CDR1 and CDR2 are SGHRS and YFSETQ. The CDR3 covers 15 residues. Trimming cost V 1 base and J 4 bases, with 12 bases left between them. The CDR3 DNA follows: TGCGCCAGCAGCTTGTACGAGTGGGAATACAATGAGCAGTTCTTC. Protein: CASSLYEWEYNEQFF.

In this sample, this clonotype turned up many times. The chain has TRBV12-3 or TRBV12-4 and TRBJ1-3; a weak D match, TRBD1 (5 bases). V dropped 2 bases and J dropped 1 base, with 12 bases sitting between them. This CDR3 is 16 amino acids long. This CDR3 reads CASSLFRVPSGNTIYF. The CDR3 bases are TGTGCCAGCAGTTTATTCAGGGTGCCTTCTGGAAACACCATATATTTT.